The clone carrying this T cell receptor (beta chain) was recorded at least ten times. What it binds is unknown. This record belongs to a study of breast tumors, draining lymph nodes, adjacent tissues. Each CDR3 protein gets one entry after TCRdb re-called the multiplex PCR reads with MiXCR. The sample consists of roughly 32,000 distinct CDR3 sequences, approximately 37% of them appearing once. Whole-study findings and limits: Compared with basal-like, luminal-like tumors shared significantly more repertoire with nontumor tissue.

This clonotype originated in a female donor with breast cancer. Some clones in this sample may be carry-over from other donors' samples. The sample taken for sequencing was breast tumor tissue.

The CDR3: CASKSPQVGGGTNTGELFF. CDR3 bases: TGTGCCAGCAAGAGTCCCCAGGTTGGGGGAGGCACAAACACCGGGGAGCTGTTTTTT. The genes are TRBV6-2 or TRBV6-3 and TRBJ2-2; perhaps TRBD2 as D (6 bases). Germline CDR1 and CDR2: MNHEY and SVGEGT. Trimming removed 7 bases at V and 2 bases at J, with 26 bases between. The CDR3 runs 19 residues.